This T cell receptor beta chain was retrieved from a study of cytomegalovirus exposure and HLA in healthy donors. Amplification used 60 Vbeta primers and 13 Jbeta primers. The table came from immunoSEQ multiplex PCR; TCRdb's copy has only in-frame clones and leaves some out. Its clone listing holds over 90,000 clones. CDR1 SGHRS and CDR2 YFSETQ come from the germline V gene. This CDR3 has 16 amino acids. The junction had 11 bases not matched to a gene; V was cut back by 4 bases and J by 6 bases. The origin of this receptor is a man aged 35 to 55 in good health and CMV-seronegative. The rearrangement joins TRBV5-1 to TRBJ2-7; the match to TRBD2 covers 12 bases. The sample comprised PBMCs. The CDR3 region is CASSTTSGRRYGEQYF. In nucleotides, the CDR3 is TGCGCCAGCAGCACTACTAGCGGGAGGAGGTACGGCGAGCAGTACTTC.